The rows below give T cell receptor beta chains drawn from one sample of a study of CD4 T cells in relation to SARS-CoV-2 and coronaviruses. Antigens of these TCRs are unknown. Only in-frame clones appear in the TCRdb table, and some are missing; sequencing was by immunoSEQ multiplex PCR. In the table there are some 21,000 clones, 70% to 80% of which are singletons. The sample consisted of CD4+ T cells from PBMCs, cultured in vitro. The receptors derive from a human donor in good health. Both conserved end residues are part of each CDR3. A D gene is named only where the DNA matches it firmly. Rows may omit the clone size; those that give it use once, few, many or a size class.

clone size: few; D gene: .; V gene: TRBV7-9; J gene: TRBJ1-1; CDR3 protein: CASSLDGAPGTEAFF; CDR3 DNA: TGTGCCAGCAGCTTAGACGGGGCCCCGGGCACTGAAGCTTTCTTT
clone size: .; D gene: .; V gene: TRBV6-6; J gene: TRBJ1-2; CDR3 protein: CASLKNPNYGYTF; CDR3 DNA: TGTGCCAGCTTAAAGAACCCTAACTATGGCTACACCTTC
clone size: .; D gene: .; V gene: TRBV18; J gene: TRBJ1-2; CDR3 protein: CASSGLRLGEDGYTF; CDR3 DNA: TGTGCCAGCTCAGGATTGCGACTAGGCGAGGATGGCTACACCTTC
clone size: .; D gene: .; V gene: TRBV28; J gene: TRBJ2-3; CDR3 protein: CASKTGAGVDTQYF; CDR3 DNA: TGTGCCAGTAAAACGGGGGCTGGTGTAGATACGCAGTATTTT
clone size: .; D gene: .; V gene: TRBV19; J gene: TRBJ1-1; CDR3 protein: CASSRGHEAFF; CDR3 DNA: TGTGCCAGTAGTAGAGGGCATGAAGCTTTCTTT
clone size: .; D gene: .; V gene: TRBV20-1; J gene: TRBJ1-1; CDR3 protein: CSAWENTEAFF; CDR3 DNA: TGCAGTGCTTGGGAGAACACTGAAGCTTTCTTT
clone size: .; D gene: .; V gene: TRBV19; J gene: TRBJ2-3; CDR3 protein: CASSPVAGEGDTQYF; CDR3 DNA: TGTGCCAGTAGTCCCGTGGCAGGGGAGGGAGATACGCAGTATTTT
clone size: .; D gene: .; V gene: TRBV19; J gene: TRBJ2-1; CDR3 protein: CASSTRTSDEQFF; CDR3 DNA: TGTGCCAGTAGTACCAGGACATCGGATGAGCAGTTCTTC
clone size: .; D gene: TRBD2; V gene: TRBV19; J gene: TRBJ2-7; CDR3 protein: CASSTTSAGAEQYF; CDR3 DNA: TGTGCCAGTAGTACAACTAGCGCCGGCGCCGAGCAGTACTTC
clone size: few; D gene: .; V gene: TRBV3-1/TRBV3-2; J gene: TRBJ1-2; CDR3 protein: CASSPKWQGPLRVTF; CDR3 DNA: TGTGCCAGCAGCCCGAAGTGGCAGGGCCCGTTGCGTGTCACCTTC
clone size: .; D gene: .; V gene: TRBV4-2; J gene: TRBJ2-5; CDR3 protein: CASSQDYGGQETQYF; CDR3 DNA: TGTGCCAGCAGCCAAGATTACGGCGGCCAAGAGACCCAGTACTTC
clone size: .; D gene: .; V gene: TRBV21-1; J gene: TRBJ2-4; CDR3 protein: CASSKRRRERCCMDIQYF; CDR3 DNA: TGTGCCAGCAGCAAAAGACGGCGGGAGAGGTGTTGTATGGACATTCAGTACTTC
clone size: .; D gene: .; V gene: TRBV21-1; J gene: TRBJ2-7; CDR3 protein: CASSPGNVGQYF; CDR3 DNA: TGTGCCAGCAGCCCGGGCAATGTTGGGCAGTACTTC
clone size: few; D gene: TRBD1; V gene: TRBV7-2; J gene: TRBJ1-2; CDR3 protein: CASTEQGAKVDGYTF; CDR3 DNA: TGTGCCAGCACCGAACAGGGGGCTAAGGTTGATGGCTACACCTTC
clone size: .; D gene: TRBD2; V gene: TRBV15; J gene: TRBJ2-5; CDR3 protein: CATSRDPAGGETQYF; CDR3 DNA: TGTGCCACCAGCAGAGATCCAGCGGGAGGAGAGACCCAGTACTTC
clone size: .; D gene: .; V gene: TRBV12-3/TRBV12-4; J gene: TRBJ1-2; CDR3 protein: CASSLSDIQGYTF; CDR3 DNA: TGTGCCAGCAGTTTGAGCGACATCCAAGGGTACACCTTC
clone size: .; D gene: .; V gene: TRBV7-2; J gene: TRBJ2-1; CDR3 protein: CASSLEGGTDSYNEQFF; CDR3 DNA: TGTGCCAGCAGCTTAGAAGGTGGGACCGACTCCTACAATGAGCAGTTCTTC
clone size: few; D gene: .; V gene: TRBV19; J gene: TRBJ2-7; CDR3 protein: CATGDSRRYEQYF; CDR3 DNA: TGTGCCACCGGGGACTCCCGCCGATACGAGCAGTACTTC
clone size: .; D gene: TRBD1; V gene: TRBV2; J gene: TRBJ2-5; CDR3 protein: CASSTGAQETQYF; CDR3 DNA: TGTGCCAGCAGTACAGGGGCGCAAGAGACCCAGTACTTC
clone size: .; D gene: .; V gene: TRBV2; J gene: TRBJ2-5; CDR3 protein: CASSVERDQETQYF; CDR3 DNA: TGTGCCAGCAGTGTGGAACGAGACCAAGAGACCCAGTACTTC
clone size: .; D gene: .; V gene: TRBV5-4; J gene: TRBJ1-2; CDR3 protein: CASSSTALYGYTF; CDR3 DNA: TGTGCCAGCAGCTCGACAGCCTTATATGGCTACACCTTC
clone size: few; D gene: .; V gene: TRBV6-6; J gene: TRBJ2-1; CDR3 protein: CASTPGTYNEQFF; CDR3 DNA: TGTGCCAGCACCCCCGGGACCTACAATGAGCAGTTCTTC
clone size: .; D gene: TRBD1; V gene: TRBV6-5; J gene: TRBJ1-5; CDR3 protein: CASSTGDASQPQHF; CDR3 DNA: TGTGCCAGCAGCACAGGGGACGCGAGTCAGCCCCAGCATTTT
clone size: .; D gene: .; V gene: TRBV12-5; J gene: TRBJ1-5; CDR3 protein: CASGLSGGGQPQHF; CDR3 DNA: TGTGCTAGTGGTTTGTCGGGGGGCGGTCAGCCCCAGCATTTT
clone size: .; D gene: TRBD2; V gene: TRBV5-6; J gene: TRBJ2-2; CDR3 protein: CASSQPLAGVRTGELFF; CDR3 DNA: TGTGCCAGCAGTCAACCCCTAGCGGGAGTACGGACCGGGGAGCTGTTTTTT
clone size: few; D gene: .; V gene: TRBV24-1; J gene: TRBJ2-5; CDR3 protein: CATSDFKYGPQETQYF; CDR3 DNA: TGTGCCACCAGTGATTTTAAGTACGGTCCCCAAGAGACCCAGTACTTC
clone size: .; D gene: TRBD2; V gene: TRBV2; J gene: TRBJ2-1; CDR3 protein: CASSFKREGLVEQFF; CDR3 DNA: TGTGCCAGCAGTTTTAAGCGGGAGGGCCTGGTTGAGCAGTTCTTC
clone size: .; D gene: .; V gene: TRBV4-1; J gene: TRBJ2-3; CDR3 protein: CASSQDNRESTDTQYF; CDR3 DNA: TGCGCCAGCAGCCAAGACAACAGGGAGAGCACAGATACGCAGTATTTT
clone size: .; D gene: TRBD1; V gene: TRBV25-1; J gene: TRBJ2-2; CDR3 protein: CASTETGKTGELFF; CDR3 DNA: TGTGCCAGCACCGAGACAGGGAAGACCGGGGAGCTGTTTTTT
clone size: .; D gene: .; V gene: TRBV5-1; J gene: TRBJ2-5; CDR3 protein: CASSLKRETQYF; CDR3 DNA: TGCGCCAGCAGCTTGAAGAGAGAGACCCAGTACTTC